Below, 16 T cell receptor beta chains from the same sample are listed, as sequenced in a study of shared clonotypes between healthy human individuals. Only in-frame clones appear in the TCRdb table, and some are missing; sequencing was by immunoSEQ multiplex PCR. The sample lists millions of clones, around 90% occurring once. The source material was naive CD4+ T cells sorted from blood. Subset reported: CD45RA+ positively selected. These receptors came from a man aged 18-30 years in good health.

The rearrangement links TRBV5-4 to TRBJ1-4; D is undetermined. Germline CDR1 is SGHNT and CDR2 is YYREEE (reference sequence). CDR3 length: 14 amino acids. Trimming took off 4 bases at V and 5 bases at J, with 12 bases between the two ends. The CDR3 spells CASSKPDGNEKLFF. The CDR3 DNA is TGTGCCAGCAGCAAACCGGACGGGAATGAAAAACTGTTTTTT.

The genes are TRBV30 and TRBJ2-5; maybe TRBD1 (5 bases). V lost 7 bases, J lost 2 bases, and 11 bases lay in between. Per germline, CDR1 GTSNPN and CDR2 SVGIG (reference sequence). The CDR3 is made up of 12 amino acids. The CDR3 spells CAFRQSQETQYF. The DNA for the CDR3 is TGTGCCTTCCGACAGAGTCAAGAGACCCAGTACTTC. The full variable domain, completed using reference TRBV30 and TRBJ2-5, is SQTIHQWPATLVQPVGSPLSLECTVEGTSNPNLYWYRQAAGRGLQLLFYSVGIGQISSEVPQNLSASRPQDRQFILSSKKLLLSDSGFYLCAFRQSQETQYFGPGTRLLVL.

Worth noting for this clone: Other DNA sequences within the sample encode an identical CDR3. This chain links TRBV30 with TRBJ2-7, with 9 positions matching TRBD2. CDR3 size: 13 residues. V trimming: 3 bases; J trimming: 3 bases; junction bases outside the gene matches: 3. Germline V gene data show CDR1 as GTSNPN and CDR2 as SVGIG (reference sequence). The CDR3 region is CAWSLLAGYEQYF. DNA of the CDR3: TGTGCCTGGAGCTTACTAGCGGGCTACGAGCAGTACTTC.

V and J are TRBV28 and TRBJ1-1; D may be TRBD1 (5 bases). Germline V CDR1 and CDR2: MDHEN, SYDVKM. Trimming removed 5 bases at V and 3 bases at J, with 13 bases between. The CDR3 spans 14 residues. The CDR3 region has the DNA TGTGCCAGCAGTACAAACCCACAGGACACTGAAGCTTTCTTT. Amino acid sequence: CASSTNPQDTEAFF.

The CDR3, as DNA: TGCGCCAGCAGCCAAGATCTGGCGGGAGCAGATACGCAGTATTTT. It yields the protein CASSQDLAGADTQYF. This chain joins TRBV4-3 and TRBJ2-3, with TRBD2 identical over 7 bases. The germline V gene encodes CDR1 LGHNA and CDR2 YSLEER. The CDR3 covers 15 residues. The V and J ends lost 0 bases and 4 bases, in that order; junction bases with no gene match: 4.

The V call is TRBV5-4, the J call TRBJ2-5, with 11 bases aligning to TRBD2. The CDR3 length is 16 residues. Per the germline V gene, CDR1 is SGHNT and CDR2 is YYREEE (reference sequence). V was pared by 4 bases and J by 2 bases, with 7 bases of the junction left unmatched. CDR3 sequence: CASSRGGLAAQETQYF. The CDR3 nucleotides are TGTGCCAGCAGCCGCGGGGGACTAGCGGCACAAGAGACCCAGTACTTC.

The chain combines TRBV20-1 with TRBJ2-7, with unresolved D. Germline V gene lookup returns CDR1 DFQATT and CDR2 SNEGSKA (reference sequence). V was shortened by 3 bases and J by 4 bases, with 7 bases between the two germline ends. The CDR3 is 11 amino acids. The CDR3 is CSARRVYEQYF. CDR3 coding DNA: TGCAGTGCTAGGAGAGTTTACGAGCAGTACTTC.

CDR3 region: CASSLEKLNTEAFF. CDR3 nucleotides: TGTGCCAGCAGCTTGGAGAAGTTGAACACTGAAGCTTTCTTT. This chain links TRBV5-4 with TRBJ1-1; the D is unclear. Trimming took 0 bases from V and 0 from J, leaving 6 bases between them. The CDR3 has 14 residues. CDR1 is SGHNT and CDR2 is YYREEE in the germline V gene (reference sequence).

This chain connects TRBV2 to TRBJ1-2; possibly TRBD1 for D (5 bases). V dropped 2 bases and J dropped 4 bases, with 11 bases sitting between them. The CDR3 contains 14 residues. Germline lookup yields CDR1 SNHLY and CDR2 FYNNEI. CDR3 residues: CASSESRASYGYTF. CDR3 coding DNA: TGTGCCAGCAGTGAATCCAGGGCCTCCTATGGCTACACCTTC.

The genes are TRBV15 and TRBJ1-6; 9 nucleotides line up with TRBD1. CDR1 and CDR2 from the germline V gene are LNHNV and YYDKDF (reference sequence). The CDR3 totals 16 residues. V was pared by 1 base and J by 7 bases, with 5 bases of the junction left unmatched. The CDR3 spells CATSRGDRGVNSPLHF. CDR3 DNA sequence: TGTGCCACCAGCAGAGGAGACAGGGGGGTCAATTCACCCCTCCACTTT.

The genes are TRBV5-1 and TRBJ1-2; 8 bases match TRBD1. The CDR3 loop spans 13 amino acids. Trimming at V came to 4 bases and at J to 1 base, leaving 0 bases not matched to a gene. Germline loops: CDR1 SGHRS, CDR2 YFSETQ. CDR3 in DNA: TGCGCCAGCAGCGGACAGGGTAACTATGGCTACACCTTC. Protein product: CASSGQGNYGYTF. Based on the CDR3 plus reference TRBV5-1 and TRBJ1-2, the full variable domain is KAGVTQTPRYLIKTRGQQVTLSCSPISGHRSVSWYQQTPGQGLQFLFEYFSETQRNKGNFPGRFSGRQFSNSRSEMNVSTLELGDSALYLCASSGQGNYGYTFGSGTRLTVV.

The genes are TRBV7-3 and TRBJ1-1; maybe TRBD1 (5 bases). The CDR3 consists of 15 residues. The V gene lost 0 bases and the J gene lost 0 bases, with 8 bases spanning the gap. Germline V gives CDR1 SGHTA, CDR2 FQGTGA. CDR3 DNA: TGTGCCAGCAGCTTAACAGCAGGGTTGAACACTGAAGCTTTCTTT. Translated: CASSLTAGLNTEAFF.

The rearrangement links TRBV6-5 to TRBJ1-2, with 7 bases fitting TRBD1. The V segment lost 6 bases and the J segment 2 bases; nucleotides outside the gene matches: 3. The V gene's germline CDR1 is MNHEY and CDR2 SVGAGI. This CDR3 has 13 amino acids. CDR3 sequence reads: CASRKTGNYGYTF. CDR3 nucleotides: TGTGCCAGCAGGAAGACAGGGAACTATGGCTACACCTTC.

The gene calls are TRBV29-1 and TRBJ2-1, with TRBD2 matching over 9 bases. Germline CDR1 and CDR2: SQVTM and ANQGSEA. The CDR3 spans 16 residues. J was trimmed by 0 bases and V by 7 bases; bases with no gene match: 10. The CDR3 protein is CSGTSGRPGSYNEQFF. In DNA, the CDR3 is TGCAGCGGCACTAGCGGGCGGCCGGGCTCCTACAATGAGCAGTTCTTC.

This chain joins TRBV19 and TRBJ1-5, with 11 bases that match TRBD1. CDR1 is LNHDA, CDR2 SQIVND, per germline (reference sequence). J was trimmed by 6 bases and V by 5 bases; bases with no gene match: 12. The CDR3 runs 17 residues. For the CDR3, the DNA is TGTGCCAGTAGTCGGACAGGGGGCCCAAATAAGTCTCAGCCCCAGCATTTT. This encodes CASSRTGGPNKSQPQHF.

This chain uses TRBV30 with TRBJ2-5, with D unclear. Germline CDR1 reads GTSNPN; CDR2 reads SVGIG (reference sequence). Trimming took off 5 bases at V and 5 bases at J, with 12 bases between the two ends. The CDR3 is 12 amino acids. The CDR3 nucleotides read TGTGCCTGGTCGGCCCATGGGGAGACCCAGTACTTC. Protein: CAWSAHGETQYF.